The 8 T cell receptor beta chains in this list originate from one sample, sequenced in a study of blood T cell repertoires in COVID-19. Data came from immunoSEQ multiplex PCR; TCRdb stores just in-frame clones and leaves some out. The sample carries roughly 320,000 clones, about nine tenths recorded once. Sequenced sample: peripheral blood. These TCRs come from a woman aged 25 to 45 with COVID-19, enrolled during active disease.

The chain has TRBV5-6 and TRBJ1-5; the D gene is possibly TRBD1 (5 bases). This CDR3 spans 14 amino acids. Germline V gives CDR1 SGHDT, CDR2 YYEEEE. The germline V and J ends were trimmed by 4 bases and 7 bases, with 15 bases remaining between them. As DNA, the CDR3 is TGTGCCAGCAGCACCCAGGGAAAGCGCCAGCCCCAGCATTTT. This encodes CASSTQGKRQPQHF.

The chain joins TRBV7-9 to TRBJ1-5, with a tentative D call TRBD1 (5 bases). The length of the CDR3 is 12 residues. V lost 5 bases, J lost 7 bases, and 9 bases lay in between. In germline, CDR1 is SEHNR, CDR2 FQNEAQ (reference sequence). The chain's CDR3 is CASSGGKQPQHF. The CDR3 DNA is TGTGCCAGCAGCGGGGGGAAACAGCCCCAGCATTTT.

The chain combines TRBV18 with TRBJ1-1; D not certain. The CDR3 has 14 amino acids. V lost 6 bases to trimming and J lost 3 bases, with 14 bases between them. CDR1 and CDR2 from the germline V gene are KGHSH and LQKENI. CDR3 region: CASSPGLGDTEAFF. The CDR3 DNA sequence: TGTGCCAGCTCCCCAGGTTTAGGAGACACTGAAGCTTTCTTT.

In nucleotides, the CDR3 is TGTGCCACCAGCAGAGGTAGAGGGGGGGGACACGAGCAGTACGTC. It encodes CATSRGRGGGHEQYV. The V gene is TRBV15, the J gene TRBJ2-7; weak D call: TRBD2 (7 bases). The V and J ends lost 1 base and 5 bases respectively, with 15 bases between them. Per germline, CDR1 LNHNV and CDR2 YYDKDF (reference sequence). The CDR3 extends over 15 amino acids.

The chain carries TRBV7-9 and TRBJ1-1; unclear D gene. The CDR3 covers 13 residues. Trimming cost V 5 bases and J 4 bases, with 11 bases left between them. Looked up from germline, CDR1 is SEHNR and CDR2 is FQNEAQ (reference sequence). CDR3 in amino acids: CASSPLGATEAFF. CDR3 coding DNA: TGTGCCAGCAGCCCCCTCGGTGCCACTGAAGCTTTCTTT.

Notes on this clone: The sample has other DNA sequences that encode this CDR3 too. The J gene is TRBJ2-3, the V gene TRBV3-1 (or the pseudogene TRBV3-2); 10 positions agree with TRBD2. The germline CDR1 and CDR2 sequences are LGHDT and YNNKEL (reference sequence). CDR3 size: 15 residues. V was pared by 4 bases and J by 1 base, with 2 bases of the junction left unmatched. The CDR3: CASSPLAGGTDTQYF. The CDR3 DNA reads TGTGCCAGCAGCCCCCTAGCGGGGGGCACAGATACGCAGTATTTT.

The chain combines TRBV7-2 with TRBJ2-1; 7 bases agree with TRBD2. Germline CDR1 and CDR2: SGHTA and FQGNSA. With V trimmed by 3 bases and J by 4 bases, 6 bases remained unmatched. There are 15 residues in the CDR3. CDR3 protein: CASSFGAGLYNEQFF. For the CDR3, the DNA is TGTGCCAGCAGCTTCGGAGCGGGGCTATACAATGAGCAGTTCTTC. Filled out from reference TRBV7-2 and TRBJ2-1, the complete variable domain reads GAGVSQSPSNKVTEKGKDVELRCDPISGHTALYWYRQSLGQGLEFLIYFQGNSAPDKSGLPSDRFSAERTGGSVSTLTIQRTQQEDSAVYLCASSFGAGLYNEQFFGPGTRLTVL.

The rearrangement uses TRBV6-6 and TRBJ1-2, with 7 bases identical to TRBD1. CDR1 MNHNY and CDR2 SVGAGI come from the germline V gene (reference sequence). The V segment lost 8 bases and the J segment 2 bases; nucleotides outside the gene matches: 8. The CDR3 loop spans 14 amino acids. CDR3 sequence: CASWAQQGNYGYTF. The CDR3 DNA follows: TGTGCCAGCTGGGCGCAACAGGGGAACTATGGCTACACCTTC.